This T cell receptor beta chain was captured in a study of blood T cell repertoires in COVID-19. Overall study context: Samples taken during acute and convalescent COVID-19 were collected in the United States, Italy and Spain.

Trimming at V came to 1 base and at J to 10 bases, leaving 7 bases not matched to a gene. In germline, CDR1 is KGHSH, CDR2 LQKENI. This CDR3 contains 16 residues. Participant reports of clinical history set cohort assignment. The authors' processing: From reference gene primer amplification, estimates of nucleated cell counts were derived. Measured with immunoSEQ multiplex PCR; TCRdb has only the in-frame clones, and not every one. V, J and clone size were drawn from that table, and D and trimming were deduced from the DNA. In the table there are under 350,000 clones, about nine tenths of which are singletons. This clone is a singleton in its sample.

The material sequenced was PBMCs or T cells enriched from blood (not recorded which). The receptor comes from a woman aged 40 to 49 who had recovered from COVID-19. The chain employs TRBV18 and TRBJ1-6; TRBD1 agrees at 10 bases. CDR3 coding DNA: TGTGCCAGCTCACCACGTAGGGACAGGGGTGGATCACCCCTCCACTTT. Translation: CASSPRRDRGGSPLHF.